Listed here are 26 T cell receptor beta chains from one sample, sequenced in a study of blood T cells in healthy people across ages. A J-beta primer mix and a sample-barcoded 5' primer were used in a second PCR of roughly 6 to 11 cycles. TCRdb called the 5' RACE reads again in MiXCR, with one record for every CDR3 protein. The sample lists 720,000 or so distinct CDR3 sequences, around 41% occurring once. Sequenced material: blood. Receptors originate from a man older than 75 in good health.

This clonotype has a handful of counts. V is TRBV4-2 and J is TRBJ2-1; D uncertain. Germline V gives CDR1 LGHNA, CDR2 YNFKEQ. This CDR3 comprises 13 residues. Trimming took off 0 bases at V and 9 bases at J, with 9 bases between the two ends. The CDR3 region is CASSQDRVGEQFF. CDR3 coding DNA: TGTGCCAGCAGCCAAGATCGGGTGGGTGAGCAGTTCTTC.

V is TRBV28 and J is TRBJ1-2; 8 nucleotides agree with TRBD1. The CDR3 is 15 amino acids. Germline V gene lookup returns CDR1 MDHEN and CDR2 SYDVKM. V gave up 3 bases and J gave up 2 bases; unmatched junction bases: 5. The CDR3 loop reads CASSFSAGGNYGYTF. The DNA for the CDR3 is TGTGCCAGCAGTTTTTCGGCAGGGGGCAACTATGGCTACACCTTC.

The CDR3 loop reads CASSLRDRGNEQYF. The DNA for the CDR3 is TGTGCCAGCAGCTTAAGGGACAGGGGGAACGAGCAGTACTTC. This chain joins TRBV13 and TRBJ2-7; 11 bases match TRBD1. Trimming removed 2 bases from V and 5 bases from J; junction bases left unmatched: 2. Germline V CDR1 and CDR2: PRHDT, FYEKMQ (reference sequence). The CDR3 consists of 14 residues.

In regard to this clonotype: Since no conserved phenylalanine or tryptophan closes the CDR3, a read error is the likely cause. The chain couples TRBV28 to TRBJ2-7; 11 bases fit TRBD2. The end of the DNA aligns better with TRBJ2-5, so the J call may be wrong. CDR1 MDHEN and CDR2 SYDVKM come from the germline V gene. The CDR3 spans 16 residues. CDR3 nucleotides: TGTGCCAGCAGTCCCCCAATAGCGGGAGGGCCTAGGACCCAGTACTTA. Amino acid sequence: CASSPPIAGGPRTQYL.

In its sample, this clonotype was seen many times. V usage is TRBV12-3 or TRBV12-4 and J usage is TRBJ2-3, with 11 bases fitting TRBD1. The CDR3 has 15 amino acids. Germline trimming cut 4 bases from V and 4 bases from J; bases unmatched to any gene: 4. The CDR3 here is CASSSGTGGADTQYF. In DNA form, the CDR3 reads TGTGCCAGCAGTTCCGGGACAGGGGGAGCAGATACGCAGTATTTT.

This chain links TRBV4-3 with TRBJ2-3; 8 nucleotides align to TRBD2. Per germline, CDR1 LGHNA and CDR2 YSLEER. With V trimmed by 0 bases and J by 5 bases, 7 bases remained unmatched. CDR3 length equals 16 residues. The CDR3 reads CASSQDYSGGLDTQYF. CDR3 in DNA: TGCGCCAGCAGCCAAGACTACAGCGGGGGCCTAGATACGCAGTATTTT.

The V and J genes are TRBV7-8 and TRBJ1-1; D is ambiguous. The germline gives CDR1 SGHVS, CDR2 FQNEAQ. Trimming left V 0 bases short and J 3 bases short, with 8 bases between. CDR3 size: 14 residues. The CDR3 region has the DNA TGTGCCAGCAGCTTAGCGGGAGGGTACACTGAAGCTTTCTTT. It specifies CASSLAGGYTEAFF.

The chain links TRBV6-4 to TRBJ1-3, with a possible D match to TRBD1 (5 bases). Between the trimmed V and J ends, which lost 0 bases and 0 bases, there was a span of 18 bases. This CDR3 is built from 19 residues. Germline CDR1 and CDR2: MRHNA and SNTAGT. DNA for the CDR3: TGTGCCAGCAGTGACTCGTTAGGGGACGGCGTCGCCTCTGGAAACACCATATATTTT. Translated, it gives CASSDSLGDGVASGNTIYF.

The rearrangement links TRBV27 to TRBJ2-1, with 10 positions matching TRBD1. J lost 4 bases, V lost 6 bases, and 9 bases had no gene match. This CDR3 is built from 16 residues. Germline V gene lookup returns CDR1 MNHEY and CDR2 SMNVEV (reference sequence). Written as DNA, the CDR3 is TGTGCCAGCAGGGATACCGGGACAGGGGATTACAATGAGCAGTTCTTC. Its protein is CASRDTGTGDYNEQFF.

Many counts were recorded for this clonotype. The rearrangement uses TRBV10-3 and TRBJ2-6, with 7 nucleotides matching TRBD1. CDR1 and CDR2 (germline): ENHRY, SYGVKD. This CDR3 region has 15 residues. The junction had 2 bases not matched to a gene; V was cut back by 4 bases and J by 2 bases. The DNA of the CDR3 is TGTGCCATCAGTGGGGACAGTCCTGGGGCCAACGTCCTGACTTTC. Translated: CAISGDSPGANVLTF.

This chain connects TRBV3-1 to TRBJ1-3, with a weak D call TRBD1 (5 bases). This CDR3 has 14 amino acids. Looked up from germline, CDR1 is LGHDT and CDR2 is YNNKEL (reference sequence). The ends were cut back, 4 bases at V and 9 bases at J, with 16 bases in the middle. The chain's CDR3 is CASSRQGSRSTIYF. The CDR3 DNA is TGTGCCAGCAGCCGCCAGGGTAGCCGGAGCACCATATATTTT. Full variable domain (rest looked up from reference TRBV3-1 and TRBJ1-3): DTAVSQTPKYLVTQMGNDKSIKCEQNLGHDTMYWYKQDSKKFLKIMFSYNNKELIINETVPNRFSPKSPDKAHLNLHINSLELGDSAVYFCASSRQGSRSTIYFGEGSWLTVV.

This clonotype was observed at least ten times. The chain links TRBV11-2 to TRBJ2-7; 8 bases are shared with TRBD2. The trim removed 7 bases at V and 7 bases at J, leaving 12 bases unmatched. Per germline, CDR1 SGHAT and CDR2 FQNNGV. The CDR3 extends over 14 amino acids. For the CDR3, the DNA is TGTGCCAGCAACCTCGGCGGGAGGCGCAATGAGCAGTACTTC. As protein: CASNLGGRRNEQYF.

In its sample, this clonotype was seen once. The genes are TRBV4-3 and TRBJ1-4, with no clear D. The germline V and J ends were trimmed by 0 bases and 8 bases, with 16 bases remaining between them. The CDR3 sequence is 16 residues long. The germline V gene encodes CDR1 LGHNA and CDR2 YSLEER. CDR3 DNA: TGCGCCAGCAGCCAAGAATTGGCAGCTAGAAGGGAAAAACTGTTTTTT. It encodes CASSQELAARREKLFF.

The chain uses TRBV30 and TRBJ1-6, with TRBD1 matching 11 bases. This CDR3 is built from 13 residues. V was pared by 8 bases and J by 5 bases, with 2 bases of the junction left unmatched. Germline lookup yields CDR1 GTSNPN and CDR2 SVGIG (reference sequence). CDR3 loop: CARGQGDNSPLHF. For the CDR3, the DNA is TGTGCCCGGGGACAGGGGGATAATTCACCCCTCCACTTT.

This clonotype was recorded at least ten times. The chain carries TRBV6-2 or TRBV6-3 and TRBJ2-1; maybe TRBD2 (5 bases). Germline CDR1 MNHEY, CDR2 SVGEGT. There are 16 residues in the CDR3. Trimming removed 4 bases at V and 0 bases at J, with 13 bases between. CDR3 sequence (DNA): TGTGCCAGCAGTTCCCCCAGCGGATACTCCTACAATGAGCAGTTCTTC. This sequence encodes CASSSPSGYSYNEQFF.

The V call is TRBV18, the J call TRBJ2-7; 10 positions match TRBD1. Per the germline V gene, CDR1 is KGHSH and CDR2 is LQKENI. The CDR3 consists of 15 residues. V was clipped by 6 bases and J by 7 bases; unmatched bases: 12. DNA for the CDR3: TGTGCCAGCTCCCCCGGGACAGGGGATTTAGGGGAGCAGTACTTC. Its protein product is CASSPGTGDLGEQYF.

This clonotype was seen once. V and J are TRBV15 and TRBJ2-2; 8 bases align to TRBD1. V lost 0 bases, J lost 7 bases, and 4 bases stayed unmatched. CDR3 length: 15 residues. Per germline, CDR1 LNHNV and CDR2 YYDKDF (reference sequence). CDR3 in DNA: TGTGCCACCAGCAGAGATCAACAGGGGGGCGGGGAGCTGTTTTTT. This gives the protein CATSRDQQGGGELFF.

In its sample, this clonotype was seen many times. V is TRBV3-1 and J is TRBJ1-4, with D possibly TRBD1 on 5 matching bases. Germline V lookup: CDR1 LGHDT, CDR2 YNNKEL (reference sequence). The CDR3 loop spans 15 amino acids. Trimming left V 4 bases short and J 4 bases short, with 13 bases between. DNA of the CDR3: TGTGCCAGCAGCCCACGGGGACTGAATAATGAAAAACTGTTTTTT. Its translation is CASSPRGLNNEKLFF.

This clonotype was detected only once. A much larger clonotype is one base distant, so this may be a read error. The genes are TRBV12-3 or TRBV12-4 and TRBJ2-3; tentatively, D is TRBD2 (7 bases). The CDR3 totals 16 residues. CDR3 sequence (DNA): TGTGCCAGCAGTCGGGGGGCCAGGGGAAGCACAGATGCGCAGTATTTT. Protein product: CASSRGARGSTDAQYF.

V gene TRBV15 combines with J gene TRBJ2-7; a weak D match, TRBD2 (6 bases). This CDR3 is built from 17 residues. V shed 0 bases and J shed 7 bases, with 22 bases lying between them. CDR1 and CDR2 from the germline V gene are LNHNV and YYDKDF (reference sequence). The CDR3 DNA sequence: TGTGCCACCAGCAGAGAGAGAGGAGGGATGACCTCAAATGAGCAGTACTTC. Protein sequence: CATSRERGGMTSNEQYF.

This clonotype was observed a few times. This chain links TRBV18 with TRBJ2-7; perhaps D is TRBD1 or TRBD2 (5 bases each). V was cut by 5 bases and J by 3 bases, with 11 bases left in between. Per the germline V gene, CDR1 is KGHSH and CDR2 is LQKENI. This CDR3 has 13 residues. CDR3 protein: CASSTGPFYEQYF. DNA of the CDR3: TGTGCCAGCTCAACGGGACCTTTCTACGAGCAGTACTTC.

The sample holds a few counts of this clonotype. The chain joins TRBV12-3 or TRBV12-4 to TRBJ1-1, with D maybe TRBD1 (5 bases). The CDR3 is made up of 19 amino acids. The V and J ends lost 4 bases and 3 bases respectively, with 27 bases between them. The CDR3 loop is CASSSRQRTSLTMDTEAFF. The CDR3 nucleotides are TGTGCCAGCAGTTCCCGACAGAGGACGAGCCTGACCATGGACACTGAAGCTTTCTTT.

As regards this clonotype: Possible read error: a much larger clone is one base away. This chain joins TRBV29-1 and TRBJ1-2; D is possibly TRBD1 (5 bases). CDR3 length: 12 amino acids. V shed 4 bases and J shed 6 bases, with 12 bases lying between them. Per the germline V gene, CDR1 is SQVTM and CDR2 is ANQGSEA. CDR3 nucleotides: TGCAGCGTTGTACGGACAACCCATGGCTACACCTTC. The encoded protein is CSVVRTTHGYTF.

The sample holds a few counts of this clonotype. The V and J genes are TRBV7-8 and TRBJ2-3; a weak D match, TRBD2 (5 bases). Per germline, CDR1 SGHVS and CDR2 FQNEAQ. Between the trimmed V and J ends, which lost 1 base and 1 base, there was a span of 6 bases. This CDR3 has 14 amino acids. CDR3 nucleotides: TGTGCCAGCAGCTTAGAGGGAGGCACAGATACGCAGTATTTT. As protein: CASSLEGGTDTQYF.

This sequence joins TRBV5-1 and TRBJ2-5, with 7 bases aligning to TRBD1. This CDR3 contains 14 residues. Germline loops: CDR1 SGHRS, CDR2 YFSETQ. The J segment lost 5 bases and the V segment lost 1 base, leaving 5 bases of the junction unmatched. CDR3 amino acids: CASSLTGAGETQYF. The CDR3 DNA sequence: TGCGCCAGCAGCTTGACAGGGGCAGGGGAGACCCAGTACTTC. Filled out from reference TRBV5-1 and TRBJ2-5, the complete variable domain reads KAGVTQTPRYLIKTRGQQVTLSCSPISGHRSVSWYQQTPGQGLQFLFEYFSETQRNKGNFPGRFSGRQFSNSRSEMNVSTLELGDSALYLCASSLTGAGETQYFGPGTRLLVL.

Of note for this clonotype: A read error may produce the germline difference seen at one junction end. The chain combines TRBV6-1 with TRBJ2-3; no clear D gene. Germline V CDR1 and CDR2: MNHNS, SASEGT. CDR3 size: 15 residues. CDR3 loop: CASSDSGLRTETQYF. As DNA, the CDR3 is TGTGCCAGCAGTGATAGTGGATTACGCACAGAGACGCAGTATTTT.